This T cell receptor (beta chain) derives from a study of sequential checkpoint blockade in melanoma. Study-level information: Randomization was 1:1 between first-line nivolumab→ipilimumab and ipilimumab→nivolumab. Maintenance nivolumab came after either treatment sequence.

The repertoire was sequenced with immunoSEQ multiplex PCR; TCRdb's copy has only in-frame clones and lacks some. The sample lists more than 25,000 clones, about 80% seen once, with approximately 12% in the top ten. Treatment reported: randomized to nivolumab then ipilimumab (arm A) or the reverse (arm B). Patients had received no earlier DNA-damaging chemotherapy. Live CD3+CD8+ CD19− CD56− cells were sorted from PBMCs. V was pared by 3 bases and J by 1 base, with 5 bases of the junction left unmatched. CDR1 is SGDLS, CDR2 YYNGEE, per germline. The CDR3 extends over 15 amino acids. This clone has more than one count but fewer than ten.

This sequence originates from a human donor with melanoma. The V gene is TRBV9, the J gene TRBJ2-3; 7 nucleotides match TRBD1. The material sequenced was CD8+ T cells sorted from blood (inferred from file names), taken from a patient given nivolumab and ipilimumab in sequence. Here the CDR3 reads CASSDGQAGTDTQYF. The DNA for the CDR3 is TGTGCCAGCAGCGATGGACAGGCTGGCACAGATACGCAGTATTTT.